This entry lists 3 T cell receptor beta chains sequenced from one sample in a study of identical twins. In TCRdb, the 5' RACE reads were re-called with MiXCR into one record per CDR3 protein. The table records around 250,000 distinct CDR3 sequences, 5.5% to 7.5% of them present only once. These sequences were also reported in another study, on T cells expressing NK-cell markers.

The material sequenced was CD8+ T cells sorted from blood. These receptors all stem from a woman between 18 and 29 years old in good health.

This clonotype came up many times. This chain connects TRBV29-1 to TRBJ2-3; D is uncertain. The CDR3 spans 12 residues. Trimming stripped 6 bases from V and 6 bases from J, with 13 bases between. CDR1 and CDR2 from the germline V gene are SQVTM and ANQGSEA. The CDR3 DNA is TGCAGCGTAAAGGAGAATGAGGATACGCAGTATTTT. Translated, it gives CSVKENEDTQYF.

This clonotype was counted a few times. The chain employs TRBV30 and TRBJ2-1; 11 nucleotides agree with TRBD2. The CDR3 length is 15 residues. With V trimmed by 6 bases and J by 8 bases, 12 bases remained unmatched. Germline V CDR1 and CDR2: GTSNPN, SVGIG (reference sequence). CDR3 DNA sequence: TGTGCCTGCCCTCTACTAGCGGGAGCTCTGGATGAGCAGTTCTTC. Translated, it gives CACPLLAGALDEQFF.

The sample holds many counts of this clonotype. V is TRBV20-1 and J is TRBJ2-2; tentative D call: TRBD2 (6 bases). The CDR3 length is 15 residues. CDR1 is DFQATT, CDR2 SNEGSKA, per germline (reference sequence). V gave up 0 bases and J gave up 2 bases, with 10 bases separating them. CDR3 in DNA: TGCAGTGCTAGAGATTATGCGGGAAACACCGGGGAGCTGTTTTTT. Its translation is CSARDYAGNTGELFF.